This paragraph covers one T cell receptor (beta chain) sequence. The sample is drawn from a study of cytomegalovirus exposure and HLA in healthy donors. The V gene lost 4 bases and the J gene lost 0 bases, with 21 bases spanning the gap. The CDR3 spans 18 residues. Germline assignment: CDR1 SGHKS and CDR2 YYEKEE (reference sequence). In the PCR, 60 Vbeta and 13 Jbeta primers were used. Method: immunoSEQ multiplex PCR; TCRdb's copy keeps in-frame clones and lacks some. Here the sample table reports 100,000 to 150,000 clones. Sequencing was done on a sample of PBMCs. The origin of this receptor is a man younger than 35 in good health and CMV-seronegative. V usage is TRBV5-5 and J usage is TRBJ2-3; perhaps TRBD2 as D (5 bases). CDR3 residues: CASSPMGGSPPSTDTQYF. The CDR3 nucleotides are TGTGCCAGCAGCCCCATGGGCGGGTCACCCCCTAGCACAGATACGCAGTATTTT. Looking up the rest from reference TRBV5-5 and TRBJ2-3 gives the full variable domain: DAGVTQSPTHLIKTRGQQVTLRCSPISGHKSVSWYQQVLGQGPQFIFQYYEKEERGRGNFPDRFSARQFPNYSSELNVNALLLGDSALYLCASSPMGGSPPSTDTQYFGPGTRLTVL.